Detailed here is one T cell receptor (beta chain). This entry comes from a study of T cell responses to AZD1222 COVID-19 vaccine. The assay was immunoSEQ multiplex PCR, and TCRdb's table has in-frame clones only and misses some. In the table there are around 220,000 clones, approximately 94% of which are singletons. Trimming cost V 4 bases and J 0 bases, with 9 bases left between them. The CDR3 length is 14 residues. CDR1 is MNHEY, CDR2 SVGEGT, per germline. The chain employs TRBV6-2 or TRBV6-3 and TRBJ1-1; D unclear. The sample in question was peripheral blood, obtained 28 days after the second dose of the MenACWY control vaccine. This TCR derives from an adult who received the MenACWY meningococcal vaccine as a control. As DNA, the CDR3 is TGTGCCAGCAGTTCTCCGCCCATGAACACTGAAGCTTTCTTT. As protein: CASSSPPMNTEAFF.